This T cell receptor (beta chain) was documented in a study of Tregs in tolerant kidney transplant recipients. Study-level points and caveats: Tregs expanded with activated donor B cells seemed most donor-specific. Some patients' samples used different primers over time, so nucleotide sequences weren't comparable.

V dropped 2 bases and J dropped 1 base, with 16 bases sitting between them. The length of the CDR3 is 17 residues. CDR1 is LNHNV, CDR2 YYDKDF, per germline (reference sequence). Recipients received nonmyeloablative bone marrow transplants from related graft donors, with transient mixed chimerism. Notes on this clone: The antigen is undetermined.

TCRdb keeps only in-frame clones here, not all; method: immunoSEQ multiplex PCR. The table lists roughly 64,000 clones, over 75% of them singletons. This clonotype was sampled from a human patient who received a combined kidney and bone marrow transplant. Some T cells may originate from the graft donor. The material sequenced was CD4+ T cells from blood (PBMCs), taken 6 months after the transplant. The chain has TRBV15 and TRBJ2-3; D uncertain. The CDR3 region has the DNA TGTGCCACCAGCAGAAGCCATGAAAGCGCGGGCACAGATACGCAGTATTTT. This sequence encodes CATSRSHESAGTDTQYF.